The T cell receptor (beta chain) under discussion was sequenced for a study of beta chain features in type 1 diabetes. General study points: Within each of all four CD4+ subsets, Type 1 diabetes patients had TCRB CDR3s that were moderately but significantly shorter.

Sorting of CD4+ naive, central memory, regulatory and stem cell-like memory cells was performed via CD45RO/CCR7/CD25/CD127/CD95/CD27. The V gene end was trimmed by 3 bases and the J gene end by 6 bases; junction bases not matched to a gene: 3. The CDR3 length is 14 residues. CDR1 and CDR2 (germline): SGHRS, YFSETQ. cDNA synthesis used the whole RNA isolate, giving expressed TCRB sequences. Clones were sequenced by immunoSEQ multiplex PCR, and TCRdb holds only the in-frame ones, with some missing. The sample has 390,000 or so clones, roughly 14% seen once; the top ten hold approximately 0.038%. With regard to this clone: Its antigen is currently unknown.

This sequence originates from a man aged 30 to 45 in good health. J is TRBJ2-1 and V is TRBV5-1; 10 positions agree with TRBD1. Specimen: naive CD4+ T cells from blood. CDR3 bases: TGCGCCAGCAGCTCCGGGACAGGGGTCAATGAGCAGTTCTTC. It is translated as CASSSGTGVNEQFF.